This TCR beta chain was captured by sequencing in a study of blood T cell repertoires in COVID-19. At the level of the study: Samples representing acute and convalescent COVID-19 were sourced from the United States, Italy and Spain.

Adults between roughly 18 and 89 years of age took part from under 25 US areas. Original processing notes: The authors estimated nucleated cell counts from reference gene primer amplification. Clones were read by immunoSEQ multiplex PCR, and TCRdb kept only the in-frame ones, dropping some. V and J calls plus clone size are reproduced from that table; the DNA served to infer D and trimming. The sample includes approximately 210,000 clones, around 86% of them seen just once. The V and J ends lost 3 bases and 1 base, in that order; junction bases with no gene match: 3. This CDR3 is 15 amino acids long. Germline CDR1 and CDR2: LGHNA and YSLEER.

The source is a woman aged 50 to 60 with acute COVID-19. The sample taken for sequencing was PBMCs or T cells enriched from blood (not recorded which). This chain uses TRBV4-3 with TRBJ1-3; TRBD1 agrees at 7 bases. The CDR3 loop is CASSQTGTSGNTIYF. The CDR3 nucleotides are TGCGCCAGCAGCCAGACAGGGACGTCTGGAAACACCATATATTTT.